This entry is about one T cell receptor beta chain. The data were obtained in a study of shared clonotypes between healthy human individuals. The protocol was immunoSEQ multiplex PCR, while the TCRdb copy is restricted to in-frame clones and leaves out a portion. The sample yields roughly 2.1 million clones, approximately 94% seen once. CDR1 is SNHLY, CDR2 FYNNEI, per germline. The J segment lost 4 bases and the V segment lost 9 bases, leaving 7 bases of the junction unmatched. CDR3 length equals 13 residues. It was CD45RO-negative cells, positively selected for CCR7, that made up naive CD8 cells, with terminally differentiated effector memory CD45RA+ cells excluded.

V gene TRBV2 combines with J gene TRBJ2-3; 7 bases match TRBD2. The sequenced material came from naive CD8+ T cells from PBMCs. The TCR was taken from a young man in good health. Some clones in this sample may be carry-over from other donors' samples. In DNA, the CDR3 is TGTGCCAGAAGCGGGACCGGTGCAGATACGCAGTATTTT. Translated, it gives CARSGTGADTQYF.